This is a list of T cell receptor beta chains from one sample in a study of blood T cell repertoires in COVID-19. Only in-frame clones appear in the TCRdb table, and some are missing; sequencing was by immunoSEQ multiplex PCR. This sample yields fewer than 400,000 clones, of which about nine tenths are seen a single time; less than 3.5% belongs to the top ten. Sequencing was done on a sample of peripheral blood. The origin of the receptors is a woman in her twenties or thirties with COVID-19, enrolled during active disease. Both conserved end residues are part of each CDR3. The D gene is left open where the match is weak.

d_call	v_call	j_call	cdr3_nt	cdr3_aa
NA	TRBV9	TRBJ2-3	TGTGCCAGCAGCGTAGGGGCAGGCGGCACAGATACGCAGTATTTT	CASSVGAGGTDTQYF
NA	TRBV3-1/TRBV3-2	TRBJ1-1	TGTGCCAGCAGCCAACGCCGCAGCGCAGAAGCTTTCTTT	CASSQRRSAEAFF
TRBD2	TRBV11-2	TRBJ2-5	TGTGCCAGCAGCTTAGTTCCGGCTAGCGGGAGGAAGACCCAGTACTTC	CASSLVPASGRKTQYF
TRBD2	TRBV20-1	TRBJ2-7	TGCAGTGCTAGTTCATGGGGGGCACTAGCGGGAGAAGAGCAGTACTTC	CSASSWGALAGEEQYF
TRBD1	TRBV4-2	TRBJ2-5	TGTGCCAGCAGCCACTCGACAGGGGAATTAGAGACCCAGTACTTC	CASSHSTGELETQYF
NA	TRBV10-1	TRBJ1-3	TGCGCCAGCAAGAGCTCTGGAAACACCATATATTTT	CASKSSGNTIYF
TRBD2	TRBV27	TRBJ2-1	TGTGCCAGCAGCGTACTAGCGGGATCGAATGAGCAGTTCTTC	CASSVLAGSNEQFF
NA	TRBV27	TRBJ1-1	TGTGCCAGCAAGCGGGACATACCGAACACTGAAGCTTTCTTT	CASKRDIPNTEAFF
TRBD1	TRBV29-1	TRBJ1-2	TGCAGCTCTCGGACAGGGACGGGGTATGGCTACACCTTC	CSSRTGTGYGYTF
TRBD2	TRBV19	TRBJ2-5	TGTGCCAGTAGTATAAGCGGGGGCAGCCAAGAGACCCAGTACTTC	CASSISGGSQETQYF
NA	TRBV6-2/TRBV6-3	TRBJ1-5	TGTGCCAGCAGTTACAGGTTGGGAGATGTCGGGAGCAATCAGCCCCAGCATTTT	CASSYRLGDVGSNQPQHF
TRBD1	TRBV30	TRBJ1-2	TGTGCCTGGAGTGAGGGGGCCGGGTATGGCTACACCTTC	CAWSEGAGYGYTF